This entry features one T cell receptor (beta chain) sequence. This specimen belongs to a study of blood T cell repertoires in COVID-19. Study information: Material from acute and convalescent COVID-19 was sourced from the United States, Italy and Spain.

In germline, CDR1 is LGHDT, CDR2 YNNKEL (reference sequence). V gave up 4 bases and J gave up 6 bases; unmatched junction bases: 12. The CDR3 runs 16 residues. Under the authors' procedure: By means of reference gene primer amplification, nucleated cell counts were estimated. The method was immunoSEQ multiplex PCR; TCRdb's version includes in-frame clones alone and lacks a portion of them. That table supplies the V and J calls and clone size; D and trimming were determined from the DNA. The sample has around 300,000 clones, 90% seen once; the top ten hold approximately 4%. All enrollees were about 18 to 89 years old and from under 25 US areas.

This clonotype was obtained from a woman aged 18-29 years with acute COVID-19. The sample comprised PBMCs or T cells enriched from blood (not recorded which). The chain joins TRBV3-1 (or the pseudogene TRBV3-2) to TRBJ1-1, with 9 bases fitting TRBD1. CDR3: CASSPRPTGGGSEAFF. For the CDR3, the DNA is TGTGCCAGCAGCCCTCGCCCAACAGGGGGCGGGTCTGAAGCTTTCTTT.